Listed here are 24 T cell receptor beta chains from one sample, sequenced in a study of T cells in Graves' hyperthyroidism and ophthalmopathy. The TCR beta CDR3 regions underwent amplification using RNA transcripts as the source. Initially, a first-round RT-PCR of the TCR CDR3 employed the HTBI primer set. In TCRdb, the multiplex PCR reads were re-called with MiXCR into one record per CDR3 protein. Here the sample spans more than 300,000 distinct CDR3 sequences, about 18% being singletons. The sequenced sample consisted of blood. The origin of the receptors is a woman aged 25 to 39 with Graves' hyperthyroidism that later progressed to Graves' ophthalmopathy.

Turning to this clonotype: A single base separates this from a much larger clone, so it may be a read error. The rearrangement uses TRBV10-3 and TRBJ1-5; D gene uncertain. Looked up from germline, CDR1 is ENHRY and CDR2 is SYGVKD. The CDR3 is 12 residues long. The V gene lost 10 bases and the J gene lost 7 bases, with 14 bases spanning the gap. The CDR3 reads CATTEGGQPQHF. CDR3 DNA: TGTGCCACCACGGAGGGCGGACAGCCCCAGCATTTT.

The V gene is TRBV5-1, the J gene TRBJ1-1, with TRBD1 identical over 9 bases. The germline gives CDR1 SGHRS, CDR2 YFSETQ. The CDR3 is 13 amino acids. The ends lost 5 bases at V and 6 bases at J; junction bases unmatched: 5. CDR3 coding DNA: TGCGCCAGCAGGGGACAGGGTGCAGCTGAAGCTTTCTTT. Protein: CASRGQGAAEAFF.

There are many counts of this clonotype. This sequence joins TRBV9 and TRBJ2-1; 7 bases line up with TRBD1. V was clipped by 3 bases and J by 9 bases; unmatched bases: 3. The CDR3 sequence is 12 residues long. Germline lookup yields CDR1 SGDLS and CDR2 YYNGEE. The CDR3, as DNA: TGTGCCAGCAGCGAGGGGGCCAGTGAGCAGTTCTTC. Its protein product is CASSEGASEQFF.

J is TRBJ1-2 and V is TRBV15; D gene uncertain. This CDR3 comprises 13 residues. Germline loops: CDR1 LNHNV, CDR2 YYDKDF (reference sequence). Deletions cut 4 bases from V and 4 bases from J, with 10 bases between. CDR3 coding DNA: TGTGCCACCAGCACCGACATATTCTATGGCTACACCTTC. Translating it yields CATSTDIFYGYTF.

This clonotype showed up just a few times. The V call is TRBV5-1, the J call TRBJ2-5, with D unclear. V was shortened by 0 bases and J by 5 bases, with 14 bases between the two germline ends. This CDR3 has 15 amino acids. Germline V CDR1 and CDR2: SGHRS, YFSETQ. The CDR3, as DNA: TGCGCCAGCAGCTTGGCCTTCGACGTCAGGGAGACCCAGTACTTC. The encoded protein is CASSLAFDVRETQYF.

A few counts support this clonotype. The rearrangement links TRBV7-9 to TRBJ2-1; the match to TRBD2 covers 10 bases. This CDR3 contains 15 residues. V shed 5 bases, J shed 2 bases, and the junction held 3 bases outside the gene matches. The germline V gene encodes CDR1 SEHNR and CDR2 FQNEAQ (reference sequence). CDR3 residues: CASSQSGGAYNEQFF. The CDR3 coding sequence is TGTGCCAGCAGCCAGAGCGGGGGGGCCTACAATGAGCAGTTCTTC.

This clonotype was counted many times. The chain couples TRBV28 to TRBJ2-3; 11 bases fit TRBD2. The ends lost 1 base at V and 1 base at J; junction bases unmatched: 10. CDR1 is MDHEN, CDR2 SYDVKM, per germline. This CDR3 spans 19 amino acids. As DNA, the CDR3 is TGTGCCAGCAGTTTATCGGCTAGCGGGGGGCGAGGGGGCACAGATACGCAGTATTTT. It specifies CASSLSASGGRGGTDTQYF.

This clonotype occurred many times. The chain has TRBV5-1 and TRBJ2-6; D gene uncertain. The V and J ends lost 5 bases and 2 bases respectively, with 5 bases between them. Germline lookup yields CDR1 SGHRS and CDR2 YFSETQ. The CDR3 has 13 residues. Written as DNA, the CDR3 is TGCGCCAGCAGGGGGACTGGGGCCAACGTCCTGACTTTC. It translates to CASRGTGANVLTF.

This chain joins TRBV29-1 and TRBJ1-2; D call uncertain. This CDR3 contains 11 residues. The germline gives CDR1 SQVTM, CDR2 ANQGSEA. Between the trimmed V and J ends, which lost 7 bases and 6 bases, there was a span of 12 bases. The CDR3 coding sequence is TGCAGCGCCCTAGCTATGAATGGCTACACCTTC. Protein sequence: CSALAMNGYTF.

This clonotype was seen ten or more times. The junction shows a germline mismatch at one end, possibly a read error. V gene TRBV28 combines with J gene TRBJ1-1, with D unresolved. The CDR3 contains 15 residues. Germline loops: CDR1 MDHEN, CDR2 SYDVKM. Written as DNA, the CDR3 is TGTGCCAGCAGCTTATTGGGCAGCAGGAACACTGAAGCTTTCTTT. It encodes CASSLLGSRNTEAFF.

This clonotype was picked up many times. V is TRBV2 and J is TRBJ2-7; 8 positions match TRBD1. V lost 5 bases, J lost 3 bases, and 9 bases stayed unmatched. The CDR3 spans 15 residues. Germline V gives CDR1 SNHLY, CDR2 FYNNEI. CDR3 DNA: TGTGCCAGCAGTTTCCCGGACAGGGCAAACTACGAGCAGTACTTC. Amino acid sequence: CASSFPDRANYEQYF.

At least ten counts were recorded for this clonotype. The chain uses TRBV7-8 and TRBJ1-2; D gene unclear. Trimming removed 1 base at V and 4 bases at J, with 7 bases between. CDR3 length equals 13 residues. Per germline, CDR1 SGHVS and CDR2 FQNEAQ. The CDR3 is CASSLDPAYGYTF. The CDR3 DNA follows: TGTGCCAGCAGCTTAGATCCGGCCTATGGCTACACCTTC.

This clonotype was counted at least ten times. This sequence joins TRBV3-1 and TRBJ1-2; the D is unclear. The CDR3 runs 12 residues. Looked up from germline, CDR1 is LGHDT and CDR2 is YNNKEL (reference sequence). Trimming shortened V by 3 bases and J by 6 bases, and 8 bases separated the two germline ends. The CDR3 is CASSHPVHGYTF. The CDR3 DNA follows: TGTGCCAGCAGCCACCCCGTTCATGGCTACACCTTC.

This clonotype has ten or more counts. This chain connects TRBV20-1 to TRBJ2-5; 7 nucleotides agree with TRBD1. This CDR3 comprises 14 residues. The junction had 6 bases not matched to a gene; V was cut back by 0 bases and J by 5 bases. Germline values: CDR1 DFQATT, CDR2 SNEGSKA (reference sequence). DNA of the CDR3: TGCAGTGCTAGAGATCTCGACAGGGTGGAGACCCAGTACTTC. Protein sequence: CSARDLDRVETQYF.

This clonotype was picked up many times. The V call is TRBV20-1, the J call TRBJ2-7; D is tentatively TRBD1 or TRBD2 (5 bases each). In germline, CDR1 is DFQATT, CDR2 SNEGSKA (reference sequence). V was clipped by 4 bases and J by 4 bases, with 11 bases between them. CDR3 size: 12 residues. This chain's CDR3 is CSATGRKYEQYF. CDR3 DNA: TGCAGTGCTACGGGACGAAAATACGAGCAGTACTTC.

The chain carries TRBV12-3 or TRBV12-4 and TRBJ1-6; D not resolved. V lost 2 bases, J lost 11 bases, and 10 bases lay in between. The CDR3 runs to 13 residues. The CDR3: CASSLYYGAPLHF. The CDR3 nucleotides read TGTGCCAGCAGTTTATATTACGGGGCACCCCTCCACTTT.

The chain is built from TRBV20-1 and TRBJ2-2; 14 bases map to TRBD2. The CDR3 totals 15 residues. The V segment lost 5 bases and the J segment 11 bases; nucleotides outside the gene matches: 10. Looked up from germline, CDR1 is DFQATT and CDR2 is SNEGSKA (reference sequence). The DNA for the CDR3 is TGCAGTGCTTCGGGACTAGCGGGGGCCCGGGATGAGCTGTTTTTT. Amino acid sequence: CSASGLAGARDELFF.

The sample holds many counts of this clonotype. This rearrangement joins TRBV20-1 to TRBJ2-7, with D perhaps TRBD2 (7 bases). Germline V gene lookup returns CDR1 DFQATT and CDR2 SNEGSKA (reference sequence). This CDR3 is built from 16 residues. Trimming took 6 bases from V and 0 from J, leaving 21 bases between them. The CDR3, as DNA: TGCAGTGCCCCGACAGGTTTCTCTAGCGGCTCCTACGAGCAGTACTTC. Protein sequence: CSAPTGFSSGSYEQYF.

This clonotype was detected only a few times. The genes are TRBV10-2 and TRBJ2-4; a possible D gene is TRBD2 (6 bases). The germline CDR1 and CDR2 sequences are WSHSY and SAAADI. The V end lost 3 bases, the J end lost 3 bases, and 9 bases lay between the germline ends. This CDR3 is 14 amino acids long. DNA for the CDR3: TGCGCCAGCAGTGAACGGCGGGGCAAAAACATTCAGTACTTC. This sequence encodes CASSERRGKNIQYF.

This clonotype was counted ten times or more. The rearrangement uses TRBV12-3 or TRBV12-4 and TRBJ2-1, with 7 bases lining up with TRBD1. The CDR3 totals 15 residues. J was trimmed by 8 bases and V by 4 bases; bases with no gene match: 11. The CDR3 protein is CASSSPGQSMDEQFF. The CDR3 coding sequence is TGTGCCAGCAGTTCTCCGGGACAGAGTATGGATGAGCAGTTCTTC.

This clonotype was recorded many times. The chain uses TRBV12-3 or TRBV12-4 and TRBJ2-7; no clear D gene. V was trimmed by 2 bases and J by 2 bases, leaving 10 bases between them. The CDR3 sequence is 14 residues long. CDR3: CASSLSYETYEQYF. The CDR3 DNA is TGTGCCAGCAGTTTATCTTACGAGACCTACGAGCAGTACTTC.

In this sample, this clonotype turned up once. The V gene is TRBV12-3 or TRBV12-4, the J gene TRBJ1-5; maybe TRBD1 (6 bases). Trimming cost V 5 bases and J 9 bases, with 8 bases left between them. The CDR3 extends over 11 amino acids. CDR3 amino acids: CASSLQGPQHF. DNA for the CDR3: TGTGCCAGCAGTCTACAGGGGCCCCAGCATTTT.

The CDR3 nucleotides read TGCGCCAGCAGCCAATCGGCTGGAAACACCATATATTTT. Residues: CASSQSAGNTIYF. The V call is TRBV4-1, the J call TRBJ1-3, with unresolved D. Germline-derived CDR1 and CDR2 are MGHRA and YSYEKL. The CDR3 runs to 13 residues. V was pared by 2 bases and J by 2 bases, with 4 bases between.

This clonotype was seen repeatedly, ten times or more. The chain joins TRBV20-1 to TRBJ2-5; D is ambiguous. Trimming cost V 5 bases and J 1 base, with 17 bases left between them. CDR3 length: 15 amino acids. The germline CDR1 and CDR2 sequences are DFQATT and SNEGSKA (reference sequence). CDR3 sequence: CSAHKTQEIQETQYF. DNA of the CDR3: TGCAGTGCTCATAAGACTCAAGAAATCCAAGAGACCCAGTACTTC.